This T cell receptor beta chain was obtained from a study of cytomegalovirus exposure and HLA in healthy donors. The CDR3 runs 19 residues. The germline V gene has CDR1 MRHNA and CDR2 SNTAGT. The V and J ends lost 4 bases and 3 bases, in that order; junction bases with no gene match: 15. The PCR contained 60 Vbeta and 13 Jbeta primers. Data came from immunoSEQ multiplex PCR; TCRdb stores just in-frame clones and leaves some out. The table includes 60,000 to 85,000 clones, about 70% detected once. Sequencing was carried out using PBMCs. This clonotype was obtained from a male donor in good health and CMV-seropositive. J is TRBJ1-5 and V is TRBV6-4; 10 positions agree with TRBD1. The CDR3 DNA reads as TGTGCCAGCAGTGCACCGGGACAGGGGCCAGAAAAGTTCAATCAGCCCCAGCATTTT. This sequence encodes CASSAPGQGPEKFNQPQHF.